This T cell receptor beta chain was recovered during a study of shared clonotypes between healthy human individuals. The V end lost 2 bases, the J end lost 0 bases, and 5 bases lay between the germline ends. Per the germline V gene, CDR1 is MDHEN and CDR2 is SYDVKM. CDR3 length: 13 amino acids. Data came from immunoSEQ multiplex PCR; TCRdb stores just in-frame clones and leaves some out. The repertoire has about 470,000 clones, more than 75% of them found once; the top ten carry about 13%. This sequence originates from a woman in her forties in good health. Some clones in this sample may be carry-over from other donors' samples. This chain connects TRBV28 to TRBJ2-7; maybe TRBD2 (5 bases). Sequencing was performed on PBMCs. The CDR3 here is CASSLRDSYEQYF. In DNA form, the CDR3 reads TGTGCCAGCAGTTTACGGGACTCCTACGAGCAGTACTTC.